This T cell receptor (beta chain) came from a study of T cell changes during pregnancy in multiple sclerosis (dated by TCRdb to about 2019). Background for the entire study: The study looked at changes in the T cell repertoire across pregnancy in women with multiple sclerosis.

Library creation used the immunoSEQ multiplex PCR assay. TCRdb took over this immuneACCESS table, retaining in-frame rearrangements with V and J assigned. Such tables are incomplete; in checked studies, under half of the missing clones stem from an unresolved V gene, and the remainder is unexplained. For this sample the table gives some 60,000 clones, of which roughly 93% were detected only once. The ten largest clones take up 1.3% of the sample. CDR1 and CDR2 are read off the germline V gene as WSHSY and SAAADI. From the cysteine up to the phenylalanine, the CDR3 has a length of 16 residues. This entry keeps only the CDR3 DNA: 48 bases, framed from base 1. The germline ends are 9 bases apart after V is trimmed by 3 bases and J by 0 bases. As concerns this clone: Its antigen is unknown. Per-base quality was not reported, and no clone a single base away is much larger than it.

This TCR came from a female donor with multiple sclerosis, enrolled in a pregnancy study. The rearrangement combines TRBV10-2 with TRBJ2-6; no confident D gene assignment can be made. Specimen: peripheral blood, collected in the second trimester of pregnancy. The DNA is as follows: TGCGCCAGCAGTGATCACAGCTACTCTGGGGCCAACGTCCTGACTTTC. The resulting protein is CASSDHSYSGANVLTF.